These T cell receptor beta chains were read from a single sample in a study of shared clonotypes between healthy human individuals. Clones were read by immunoSEQ multiplex PCR, and TCRdb kept only the in-frame ones, dropping some. The table shows millions of clones, with about 93% occurring only once. Source material: naive CD8+ T cells from PBMCs. These receptors all stem from a man between 18 and 29 years old in good health. Some clones in this sample may be carry-over from other donors' samples. Both conserved end residues are part of each CDR3. Fields, in order: J gene, V gene, D gene, clone size, CDR3 protein, CDR3 DNA. The D gene is left open where the match is weak. Some rows have no size entry. The others give once, few or many, or a class for an expanded clone.

J gene: TRBJ2-1; V gene: TRBV7-9; D gene: .; clone size: .; CDR3 protein: CASSSSHGRPYNEQFF; CDR3 DNA: TGTGCCAGCAGCTCCTCCCATGGGAGGCCCTACAATGAGCAGTTCTTC
J gene: TRBJ1-1; V gene: TRBV7-9; D gene: .; clone size: few; CDR3 protein: CASSLDSVEAFF; CDR3 DNA: TGTGCCAGCAGCTTAGACTCAGTTGAAGCTTTCTTT
J gene: TRBJ1-2; V gene: TRBV7-8; D gene: TRBD1; clone size: .; CDR3 protein: CASSLRQGANYGYTF; CDR3 DNA: TGTGCCAGCAGCTTGAGACAGGGGGCTAACTATGGCTACACCTTC
J gene: TRBJ1-2; V gene: TRBV13; D gene: .; clone size: .; CDR3 protein: CASSQLREMDYGYTF; CDR3 DNA: TGTGCCAGCAGCCAGCTCAGGGAAATGGACTATGGCTACACCTTC
J gene: TRBJ2-1; V gene: TRBV11-2; D gene: TRBD2; clone size: .; CDR3 protein: CASSLGGLVTYNEQFF; CDR3 DNA: TGTGCCAGCAGCTTAGGAGGACTAGTTACCTACAATGAGCAGTTCTTC
J gene: TRBJ2-2; V gene: TRBV9; D gene: .; clone size: .; CDR3 protein: CASSETLRDIANTGELFF; CDR3 DNA: TGTGCCAGCAGCGAAACGCTACGGGACATTGCAAACACCGGGGAGCTGTTTTTT
J gene: TRBJ1-2; V gene: TRBV7-9; D gene: .; clone size: .; CDR3 protein: CASSLGGRVYGYTF; CDR3 DNA: TGTGCCAGCAGCTTAGGAGGCAGGGTCTATGGCTACACCTTC
J gene: TRBJ2-5; V gene: TRBV4-1; D gene: TRBD1; clone size: .; CDR3 protein: CASSQGVLVQGAGETQYF; CDR3 DNA: TGCGCCAGCAGCCAGGGTGTGCTAGTACAGGGGGCCGGGGAGACCCAGTACTTC
J gene: TRBJ2-4; V gene: TRBV9; D gene: .; clone size: .; CDR3 protein: CASSPRGGDRKNIQYF; CDR3 DNA: TGTGCCAGCAGCCCCCGGGGGGGGGACAGAAAAAACATTCAGTACTTC
J gene: TRBJ2-7; V gene: TRBV27; D gene: TRBD1; clone size: .; CDR3 protein: CASSLVFRGREQYF; CDR3 DNA: TGTGCCAGCAGTCTAGTTTTTAGGGGGCGCGAGCAGTACTTC
J gene: TRBJ1-4; V gene: TRBV7-9; D gene: .; clone size: .; CDR3 protein: CAIRDVNEKLFF; CDR3 DNA: TGTGCCATACGGGACGTGAATGAAAAACTGTTTTTT
J gene: TRBJ2-7; V gene: TRBV4-1; D gene: TRBD1; clone size: .; CDR3 protein: CASSQGPGTGTYEQYF; CDR3 DNA: TGCGCCAGCAGCCAAGGCCCCGGGACAGGGACCTACGAGCAGTACTTC
J gene: TRBJ1-1; V gene: TRBV27; D gene: .; clone size: once; CDR3 protein: CASSLGFFGRYTEAFF; CDR3 DNA: TGTGCCAGCAGCCTGGGCTTTTTCGGGAGGTACACTGAAGCTTTCTTT
J gene: TRBJ1-1; V gene: TRBV7-6; D gene: TRBD1; clone size: .; CDR3 protein: CASSSNYRGSEAFF; CDR3 DNA: TGTGCCAGCAGCTCGAACTACAGGGGTTCTGAAGCTTTCTTT
J gene: TRBJ2-5; V gene: TRBV4-3; D gene: .; clone size: .; CDR3 protein: CASSQEHNGEGEQETQYF; CDR3 DNA: TGCGCCAGCAGCCAAGAACATAACGGAGAGGGTGAACAAGAGACCCAGTACTTC
J gene: TRBJ1-4; V gene: TRBV7-2; D gene: .; clone size: .; CDR3 protein: CASSPTGTTNEKLFF; CDR3 DNA: TGTGCCAGCAGTCCGACAGGAACAACTAATGAAAAACTGTTTTTT
J gene: TRBJ2-7; V gene: TRBV7-6; D gene: .; clone size: .; CDR3 protein: CASSPGSGAYEQYF; CDR3 DNA: TGTGCCAGCAGCCCCGGGAGCGGTGCCTACGAGCAGTACTTC
J gene: TRBJ1-2; V gene: TRBV10-3; D gene: TRBD1; clone size: .; CDR3 protein: CAIRLDRGQGTVGYGYTF; CDR3 DNA: TGTGCCATCAGGTTGGATCGGGGACAGGGGACAGTAGGCTATGGCTACACCTTC
J gene: TRBJ2-7; V gene: TRBV6-6; D gene: .; clone size: .; CDR3 protein: CASSYSQIYEQYF; CDR3 DNA: TGTGCCAGCAGTTACTCCCAGATCTACGAGCAGTACTTC
J gene: TRBJ2-7; V gene: TRBV28; D gene: .; clone size: .; CDR3 protein: CASSLYSGSSYEQYF; CDR3 DNA: TGTGCCAGCAGTTTATACTCCGGTTCCTCCTACGAGCAGTACTTC
J gene: TRBJ2-1; V gene: TRBV19; D gene: TRBD2; clone size: .; CDR3 protein: CASSIGLAGSLREQFF; CDR3 DNA: TGTGCCAGTAGTATTGGACTAGCGGGTAGTTTACGGGAGCAGTTCTTC
J gene: TRBJ1-4; V gene: TRBV6-5; D gene: .; clone size: few; CDR3 protein: CASSYHRVREKLFF; CDR3 DNA: TGTGCCAGCAGTTACCACAGGGTCCGTGAAAAACTGTTTTTT